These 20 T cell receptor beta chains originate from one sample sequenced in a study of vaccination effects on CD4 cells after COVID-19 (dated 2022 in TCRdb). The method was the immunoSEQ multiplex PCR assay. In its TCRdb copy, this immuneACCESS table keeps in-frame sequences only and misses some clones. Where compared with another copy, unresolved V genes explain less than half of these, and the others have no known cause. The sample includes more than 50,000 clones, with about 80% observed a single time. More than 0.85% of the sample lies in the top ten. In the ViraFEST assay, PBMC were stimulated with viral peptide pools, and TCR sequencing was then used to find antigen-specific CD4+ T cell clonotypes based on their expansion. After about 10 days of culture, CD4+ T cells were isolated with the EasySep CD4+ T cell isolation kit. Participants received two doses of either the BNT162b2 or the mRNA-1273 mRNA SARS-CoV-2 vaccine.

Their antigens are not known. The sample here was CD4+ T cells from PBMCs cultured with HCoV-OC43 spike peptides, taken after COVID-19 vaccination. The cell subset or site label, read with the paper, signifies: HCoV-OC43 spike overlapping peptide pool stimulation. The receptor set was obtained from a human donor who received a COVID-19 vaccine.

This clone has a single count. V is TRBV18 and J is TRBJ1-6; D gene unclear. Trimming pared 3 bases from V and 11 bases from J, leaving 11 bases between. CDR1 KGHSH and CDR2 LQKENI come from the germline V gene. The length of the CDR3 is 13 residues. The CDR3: CASSPSAGPPLHF. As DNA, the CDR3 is TGTGCCAGCTCACCTTCGGCGGGTCCACCCCTCCACTTT.

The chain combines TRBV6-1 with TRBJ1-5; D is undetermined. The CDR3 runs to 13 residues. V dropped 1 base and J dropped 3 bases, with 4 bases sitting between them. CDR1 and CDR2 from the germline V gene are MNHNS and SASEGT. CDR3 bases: TGTGCCAGCAGTGAAGGCACCAATCAGCCCCAGCATTTT. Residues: CASSEGTNQPQHF.

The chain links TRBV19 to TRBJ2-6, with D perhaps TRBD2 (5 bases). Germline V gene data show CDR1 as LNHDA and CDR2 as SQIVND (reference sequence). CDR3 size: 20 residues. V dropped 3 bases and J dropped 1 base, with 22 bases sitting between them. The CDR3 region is CASSISSPRRIVSGANVLTF. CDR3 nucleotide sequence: TGTGCCAGTAGTATCTCTAGTCCTAGGAGGATCGTTTCTGGGGCCAACGTCCTGACTTTC.

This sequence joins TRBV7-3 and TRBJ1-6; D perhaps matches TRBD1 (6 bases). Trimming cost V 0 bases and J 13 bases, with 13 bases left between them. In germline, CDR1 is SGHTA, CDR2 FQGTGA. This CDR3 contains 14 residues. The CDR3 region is CASSLTGTGTPLHF. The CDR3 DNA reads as TGTGCCAGCAGCTTAACAGGAACAGGGACCCCCCTCCACTTT.

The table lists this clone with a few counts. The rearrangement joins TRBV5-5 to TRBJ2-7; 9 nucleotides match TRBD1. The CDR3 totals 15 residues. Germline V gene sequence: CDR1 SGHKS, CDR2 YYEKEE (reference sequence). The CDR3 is CASTLGTGISYEQYV. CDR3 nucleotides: TGTGCCAGCACCTTGGGGACAGGGATCTCCTACGAGCAGTACGTC.

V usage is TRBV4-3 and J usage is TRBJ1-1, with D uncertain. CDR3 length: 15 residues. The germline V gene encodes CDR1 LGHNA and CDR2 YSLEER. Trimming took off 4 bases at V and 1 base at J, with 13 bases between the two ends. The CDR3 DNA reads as TGCGCCAGCAGCCGAGACCGGGCCCCGAACACTGAAGCTTTCTTT. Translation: CASSRDRAPNTEAFF.

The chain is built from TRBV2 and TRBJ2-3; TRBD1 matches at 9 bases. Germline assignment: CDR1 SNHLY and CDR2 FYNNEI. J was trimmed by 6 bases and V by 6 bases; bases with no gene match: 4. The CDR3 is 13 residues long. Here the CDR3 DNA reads TGTGCCAGCAGACAGGGGGCAATGGATACGCAGTATTTT. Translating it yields CASRQGAMDTQYF.

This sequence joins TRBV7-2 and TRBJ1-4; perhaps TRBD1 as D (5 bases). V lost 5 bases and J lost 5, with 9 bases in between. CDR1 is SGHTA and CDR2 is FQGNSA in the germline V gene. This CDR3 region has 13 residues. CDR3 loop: CASSRQQNEKLFF. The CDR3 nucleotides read TGTGCCAGCAGCCGACAGCAGAATGAAAAACTGTTTTTT.

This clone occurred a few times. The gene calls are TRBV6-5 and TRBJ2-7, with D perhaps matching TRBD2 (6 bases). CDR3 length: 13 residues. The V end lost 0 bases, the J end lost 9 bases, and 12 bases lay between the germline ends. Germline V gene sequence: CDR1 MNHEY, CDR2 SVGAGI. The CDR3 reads CASSYSRRALQYV. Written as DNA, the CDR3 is TGTGCCAGCAGTTACTCGAGGAGGGCCCTGCAGTACGTC.

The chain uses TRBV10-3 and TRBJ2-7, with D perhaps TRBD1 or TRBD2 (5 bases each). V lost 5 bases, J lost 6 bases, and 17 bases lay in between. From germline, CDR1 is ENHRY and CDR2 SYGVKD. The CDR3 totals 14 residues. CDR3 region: CAISRIRERGEQYV. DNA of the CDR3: TGTGCCATCAGTCGTATCAGGGAGAGGGGCGAGCAGTACGTC.

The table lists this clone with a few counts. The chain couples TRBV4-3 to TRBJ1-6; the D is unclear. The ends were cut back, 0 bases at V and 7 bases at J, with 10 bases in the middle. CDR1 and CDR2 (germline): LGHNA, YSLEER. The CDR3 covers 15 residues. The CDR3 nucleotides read TGCGCCAGCAGCCAAGATGCCCAGCAAAATTCACCCCTCCACTTT. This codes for CASSQDAQQNSPLHF.

The CDR3 reads CASRAGLNTEAFF. The CDR3 coding sequence is TGTGCCAGCAGGGCAGGACTGAACACTGAAGCTTTCTTT. The V and J genes are TRBV7-9 and TRBJ1-1; D gene unclear. The CDR3 is 13 amino acids. The ends were cut back, 6 bases at V and 0 bases at J, with 8 bases in the middle. Germline V gene sequence: CDR1 SEHNR, CDR2 FQNEAQ (reference sequence).

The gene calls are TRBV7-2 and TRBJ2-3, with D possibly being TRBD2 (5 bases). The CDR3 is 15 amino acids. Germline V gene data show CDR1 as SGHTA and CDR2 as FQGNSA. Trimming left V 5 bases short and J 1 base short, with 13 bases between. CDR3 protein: CASSPDYLRTDTQYF. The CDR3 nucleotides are TGTGCCAGCAGCCCAGACTACCTTCGCACAGATACGCAGTATTTT.

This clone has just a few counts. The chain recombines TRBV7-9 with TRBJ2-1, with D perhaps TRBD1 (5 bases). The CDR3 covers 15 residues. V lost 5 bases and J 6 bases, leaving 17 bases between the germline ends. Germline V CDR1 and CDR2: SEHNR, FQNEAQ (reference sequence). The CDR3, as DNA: TGTGCCAGCAGCCAAGGGGCCTTTCAGGCCAATGAGCAGTTCTTC. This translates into CASSQGAFQANEQFF.

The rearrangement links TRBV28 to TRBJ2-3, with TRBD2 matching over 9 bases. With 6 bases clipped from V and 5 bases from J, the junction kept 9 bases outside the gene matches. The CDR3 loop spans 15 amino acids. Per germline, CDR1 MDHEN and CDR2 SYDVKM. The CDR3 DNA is TGTGCCAGCAGCCGCGGGGGGGCCACCCGAGATACGCAGTATTTT. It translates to CASSRGGATRDTQYF.

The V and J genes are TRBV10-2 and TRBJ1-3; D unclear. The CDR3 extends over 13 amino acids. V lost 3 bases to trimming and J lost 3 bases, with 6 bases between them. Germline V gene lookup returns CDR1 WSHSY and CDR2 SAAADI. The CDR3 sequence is CASSDQIGNTIYF. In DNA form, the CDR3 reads TGCGCCAGCAGTGATCAGATTGGAAACACCATATATTTT.

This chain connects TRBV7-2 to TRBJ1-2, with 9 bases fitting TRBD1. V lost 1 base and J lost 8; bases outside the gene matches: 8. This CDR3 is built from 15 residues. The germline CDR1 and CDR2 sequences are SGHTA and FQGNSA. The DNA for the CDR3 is TGTGCCAGCAGCTTAGGAGGACAGGGGAGGTCGGGCTACACCTTC. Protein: CASSLGGQGRSGYTF.

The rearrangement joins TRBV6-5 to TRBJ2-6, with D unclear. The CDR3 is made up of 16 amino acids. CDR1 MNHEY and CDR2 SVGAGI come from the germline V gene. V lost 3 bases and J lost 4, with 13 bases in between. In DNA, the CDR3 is TGTGCCAGCAGTTATGGCGCGATGACGGGGGCCAACGTCCTGACTTTC. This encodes CASSYGAMTGANVLTF.

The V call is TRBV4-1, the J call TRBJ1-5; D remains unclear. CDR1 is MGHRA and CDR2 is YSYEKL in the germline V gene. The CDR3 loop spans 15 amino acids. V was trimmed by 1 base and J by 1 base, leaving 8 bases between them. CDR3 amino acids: CASSQAPGSNQPQHF. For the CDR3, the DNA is TGCGCCAGCAGCCAAGCCCCAGGCAGCAATCAGCCCCAGCATTTT.

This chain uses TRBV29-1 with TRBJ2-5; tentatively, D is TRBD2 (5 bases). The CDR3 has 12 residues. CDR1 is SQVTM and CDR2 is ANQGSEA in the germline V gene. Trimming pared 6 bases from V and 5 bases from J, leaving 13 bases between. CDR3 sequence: CSVEGIEETQYF. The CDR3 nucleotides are TGCAGCGTCGAGGGTATAGAGGAGACCCAGTACTTC.